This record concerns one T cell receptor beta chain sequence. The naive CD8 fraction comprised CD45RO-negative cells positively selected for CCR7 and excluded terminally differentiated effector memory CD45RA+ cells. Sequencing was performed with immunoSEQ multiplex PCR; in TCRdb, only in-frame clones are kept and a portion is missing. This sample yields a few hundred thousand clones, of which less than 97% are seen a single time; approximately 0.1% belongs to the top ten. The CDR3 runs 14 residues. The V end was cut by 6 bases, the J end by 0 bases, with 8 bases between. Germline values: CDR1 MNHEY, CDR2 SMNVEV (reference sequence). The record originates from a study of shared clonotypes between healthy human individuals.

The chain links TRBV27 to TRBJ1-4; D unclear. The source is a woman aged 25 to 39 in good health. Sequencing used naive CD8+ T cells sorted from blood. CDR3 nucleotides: TGTGCCAGCAGCGTATTTGCAACTAATGAAAAACTGTTTTTT. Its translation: CASSVFATNEKLFF.